The 8 T cell receptor beta chains given below trace back to one sample, sequenced in a study of CD8 T cells in ankylosing spondylitis. TCRdb reprocessed the 5' RACE reads with MiXCR, giving one entry per CDR3 protein. The sample holds about 250,000 distinct CDR3 sequences; roughly a quarter are singletons and the top ten take about 0.6%. Sequenced input: blood, either unsorted or a sorted T cell fraction (not recorded which). The receptors originated from a male donor with ankylosing spondylitis or in good health (not recorded which).

In this sample, this clonotype turned up a few times. The J gene is TRBJ2-1, the V gene TRBV6-1, with D tentatively TRBD1 or TRBD2 (5 bases each). From germline, CDR1 is MNHNS and CDR2 SASEGT. The CDR3 has 15 amino acids. The V gene lost 7 bases and the J gene lost 6 bases, with 19 bases spanning the gap. The chain's CDR3 is CASKRAVTAPNEQFF. The CDR3 DNA reads TGTGCCAGCAAGAGGGCGGTGACAGCGCCCAATGAGCAGTTCTTC.

The chain recombines TRBV24-1 with TRBJ2-1; 11 nucleotides line up with TRBD2. The CDR3 loop spans 15 amino acids. Germline CDR1 KGHDR, CDR2 SFDVKD. V gave up 4 bases and J gave up 7 bases; unmatched junction bases: 5. CDR3 protein: CATSDPRTSGNEQFF. The CDR3 region has the DNA TGTGCCACCAGTGACCCCCGGACTAGCGGGAATGAGCAGTTCTTC.

This chain connects TRBV6-5 to TRBJ2-1; D might be TRBD2 (5 bases). This CDR3 has 12 residues. Between the trimmed V and J ends, which lost 6 bases and 8 bases, there was a span of 11 bases. Germline V gene sequence: CDR1 MNHEY, CDR2 SVGAGI. CDR3 sequence: CASSLTRDEQFF. As DNA, the CDR3 is TGTGCCAGCAGCCTGACGAGGGATGAGCAGTTCTTC.

This clonotype was counted only a few times. The V and J genes are TRBV12-3 or TRBV12-4 and TRBJ2-2; 16 bases align to TRBD2. The CDR3 contains 16 residues. The J segment lost 6 bases and the V segment lost 6 bases, leaving 4 bases of the junction unmatched. The CDR3 spells CASRTGTSGGAGELFF. The CDR3 DNA reads TGTGCCAGCAGGACCGGGACTAGCGGGGGGGCCGGGGAGCTGTTTTTT.

V usage is TRBV2 and J usage is TRBJ2-1, with 13 bases identical to TRBD2. Trimming at V came to 7 bases and at J to 5 bases, leaving 5 bases not matched to a gene. From germline, CDR1 is SNHLY and CDR2 FYNNEI. The length of the CDR3 is 15 residues. The chain's CDR3 is CASTELAGGNNEQFF. The CDR3 nucleotides are TGTGCCAGCACCGAACTAGCGGGGGGGAACAATGAGCAGTTCTTC.

This clonotype was counted many times. The J gene is TRBJ2-6, the V gene TRBV10-3, with D perhaps TRBD2 (6 bases). Looked up from germline, CDR1 is ENHRY and CDR2 is SYGVKD. With 7 bases removed from V and 3 bases from J, the gap between germline ends came to 7 bases. This CDR3 is 13 amino acids long. In DNA, the CDR3 is TGTGCCATCACGGGGGATGGGGCCAACGTCCTGACTTTC. Its translation is CAITGDGANVLTF.

The rearrangement uses TRBV6-1 and TRBJ2-3; unclear D gene. The CDR3 covers 14 residues. From germline, CDR1 is MNHNS and CDR2 SASEGT. Trimming removed 9 bases at V and 2 bases at J, with 15 bases between. CDR3 amino acids: CASGPRQITDTQYF. CDR3 DNA sequence: TGTGCCAGTGGGCCTCGGCAGATCACAGATACGCAGTATTTT.

This clonotype turned up a few times. The V call is TRBV15, the J call TRBJ1-1, with 10 bases lining up with TRBD1. The V gene's germline CDR1 is LNHNV and CDR2 YYDKDF (reference sequence). The CDR3 consists of 14 residues. V lost 5 bases, J lost 4 bases, and 4 bases stayed unmatched. This chain's CDR3 is CATSARTGGTEAFF. Written as DNA, the CDR3 is TGTGCCACCAGCGCAAGGACAGGGGGCACTGAAGCTTTCTTT. Based on the CDR3 plus reference TRBV15 and TRBJ1-1, the full variable domain is DAMVIQNPRYQVTQFGKPVTLSCSQTLNHNVMYWYQQKSSQAPKLLFHYYDKDFNNEADTPDNFQSRRPNTSFCFLDIRSPGLGDTAMYLCATSARTGGTEAFFGQGTRLTVV.